This TCR beta chain emerged from a study of blood T cells in healthy people across ages (dated by TCRdb to the mid-2010s). For the wider study: Template switching captured roughly one uniquely barcoded TCR beta cDNA molecule per two T cells in model experiments. To avoid experimental bias, donors of different ages were distributed randomly across sequencing lanes. For two donors (one aged 18 to 29 and one aged 80 or older), the study analyzed two additional independent replicas of 1 million unique cDNA reads from the same blood draw. To track age-related changes in TCR beta repertoire diversity, the study relied on deep sequencing normalized with unique cDNA molecular identifiers. Four age groups were formed from the donors: young (average approximately 15 years), middle-aged (just under 40), aged (roughly 59) and long-lived (about 75). Overall study outcomes, separate from this receptor: Because donor CMV infection status was unknown, age-related changes in expanded clonotypes were potentially confounded. Because profiling used bulk unsorted PBMCs, naive and antigen-experienced compartments could not be compared conclusively. Observed TCR beta diversity correlated strongly with the percentage of naive T cells measured by flow cytometry. As age increased, observed TCR beta diversity per million T cells dropped in a roughly linear way, and a significant reduction was already evident by age about 40. The long-lived group showed more naive CD4+ T cells, fewer expanded clones and increased TCR diversity than the aged group, suggesting age selection. Total diversity estimates from one million sequenced T cells were considered lower bounds and underestimates.

From cysteine to phenylalanine, the CDR3 is 13 amino acids long. Only CDR3 DNA remains: 39 bases, in frame from the first base. CDR1 MNHNS and CDR2 SASEGT are derived from the germline V gene. V trim: 2 bases; J trim: 4 bases; unmatched bases: 0. Systemically healthy Caucasian individuals from Russia, roughly 40 in total and aged roughly 6 to 100 years, were included as donors. Each donor gave 8.5 to 10 milliliters of peripheral blood, collected into EDTA-treated Vacutainer tubes. Ficoll-Paque density-gradient centrifugation was used to isolate PBMCs, with at least 7 million per sample. Total RNA was extracted from PBMCs with Trizol reagent, with at least 5 micrograms obtained per sample. The percentages of naive CD45RAhigh/CD27high T cells were determined by flow cytometry on a PBMC aliquot from every donor. Libraries came from 5' RACE. The instrument was an Illumina HiSeq 2500. The second PCR ran for roughly 7 to 12 cycles and used a J-beta primer mix along with a sample-barcoded 5' primer. A unique molecular identifier was introduced onto each TCR beta cDNA molecule by a template-switch 5' adaptor carrying 12 random nucleotides. At least 2.5 million CDR3-containing paired-end reads were obtained from each sample. The Mint cDNA synthesis kit, primed by a TRBC-specific oligonucleotide, was used to synthesize first-strand cDNA from all RNA. All cDNA was treated with uracil-DNA glycosylase and then went through a first 18-cycle PCR with the universal primers M1SS and BC2_uni_R. Under the source paper's analysis protocol: For normalization, 1 million high-quality reads were randomly selected from each sample, with every read carrying a distinct molecular identifier. Instead of being binned into consensus sequences, reads with shared molecular identifiers were discarded. MiTCR, with a Q25 quality threshold and the strictest error-elimination algorithm, was used for CDR3 identification, clonotype clustering and error correction. A nonparametric unseen species model with Euler transformation was used to estimate a lower bound on total TCR beta diversity. Clones were called with MiXCR by TCRdb after fastp trimmed the public reads at Q25, and only in-frame beta chains were retained. Rows with a matching CDR3 protein are joined into one entry that keeps the most common DNA and genes. These V and J calls originate from TCRdb's pipeline instead of the authors' own analysis. The table for this sample lists roughly 900,000 distinct CDR3 sequences; roughly 43% of them were counted only once. Jointly, the top ten make up about an eighth of the sample.

This clonotype has a handful of counts. What this receptor recognizes is not known. Per-base quality was not reported, and no clone a single base away is much larger than it. The clonotype was recovered from a man younger than 40 in good health. In this chain, TRBV6-1 is recombined with TRBJ2-3; TRBD1 aligns with 7 central bases. The sample taken for sequencing was blood. This receptor has the CDR3 CASSEQGADTQYF. The sequenced DNA is TGTGCCAGCAGTGAACAGGGGGCAGATACGCAGTATTTT.